The 25 T cell receptor beta chains given below trace back to one sample, sequenced in a study of blood T cell repertoires in COVID-19. Produced via immunoSEQ multiplex PCR; TCRdb's table is partial and in-frame only. The sample holds about 100,000 clones; around 88% are singletons and the top ten take approximately 1.7%. Sequencing used peripheral blood. Source of these receptors: an elderly man with acute or convalescent COVID-19.

V and J are TRBV6-2 or TRBV6-3 and TRBJ2-7; 10 bases match TRBD2. Germline V lookup: CDR1 MNHEY, CDR2 SVGEGT. The V gene end was trimmed by 5 bases and the J gene end by 2 bases; junction bases not matched to a gene: 6. This CDR3 spans 15 amino acids. CDR3 DNA: TGTGCCAGCAGTGATACAGGGACTAGCGCCTACGAGCAGTACTTC. Amino acids: CASSDTGTSAYEQYF.

The chain uses TRBV5-1 and TRBJ2-1; 9 nucleotides match TRBD2. Trimming took 3 bases from V and 6 from J; bases not matched to a gene: 13. The CDR3 spans 17 residues. Germline assignment: CDR1 SGHRS and CDR2 YFSETQ. CDR3 amino acids: CASSYELGTSRPNEQFF. The CDR3 region has the DNA TGCGCCAGCAGCTACGAACTTGGGACTAGCAGACCCAATGAGCAGTTCTTC.

This chain joins TRBV7-2 and TRBJ1-2, with 8 bases aligning to TRBD1. The CDR3 has 14 amino acids. The trim removed 5 bases at V and 6 bases at J, leaving 8 bases unmatched. CDR1 is SGHTA and CDR2 is FQGNSA in the germline V gene. CDR3 sequence: CASSPGGRGHGYTF. Here the CDR3 DNA reads TGTGCCAGCAGCCCAGGCGGCAGGGGGCATGGCTACACCTTC.

In its sample, this clone was seen a few times. V usage is TRBV6-2 or TRBV6-3 and J usage is TRBJ1-6, with TRBD1 matching 7 bases. Germline V gene sequence: CDR1 MNHEY, CDR2 SVGEGT. The CDR3 contains 15 residues. The J segment lost 7 bases and the V segment lost 2 bases, leaving 5 bases of the junction unmatched. The CDR3 loop is CASSYPQGRNSPLHF. In nucleotides, the CDR3 is TGTGCCAGCAGTTACCCACAGGGGAGGAATTCACCCCTCCACTTT.

The chain employs TRBV7-3 and TRBJ2-2; D is perhaps TRBD1 (6 bases). Germline assignment: CDR1 SGHTA and CDR2 FQGTGA. V lost 6 bases, J lost 1 base, and 12 bases lay in between. The CDR3 totals 15 residues. The CDR3 bases are TGTGCCAGCAGGCCTCCGGGACAGAACACCGGGGAGCTGTTTTTT. Translated, it gives CASRPPGQNTGELFF.

The genes are TRBV7-9 and TRBJ1-4, with 9 positions matching TRBD1. The V gene's germline CDR1 is SEHNR and CDR2 FQNEAQ (reference sequence). V dropped 7 bases and J dropped 8; count of bases not matched to a gene: 8. The CDR3 sequence is 14 residues long. This CDR3 is CASTIGTGYEKLFF. CDR3 sequence (DNA): TGTGCCAGCACCATTGGGACAGGGTACGAAAAACTGTTTTTT.

The chain joins TRBV19 to TRBJ2-5; D is perhaps TRBD1 (6 bases). The CDR3 spans 13 residues. Trimming left V 4 bases short and J 2 bases short, with 8 bases between. Germline CDR1 reads LNHDA; CDR2 reads SQIVND (reference sequence). The CDR3 DNA reads as TGTGCCAGTAGTAAAGGACAGCAAGAGACCCAGTACTTC. Protein sequence: CASSKGQQETQYF.

The CDR3 DNA reads as TGTGCCAGCAGGGCTCTCAACACTGAAGCTTTCTTT. Translated, it gives CASRALNTEAFF. The V and J genes are TRBV7-9 and TRBJ1-1; D unresolved. With 6 bases removed from V and 2 bases from J, the gap between germline ends came to 7 bases. Germline loops: CDR1 SEHNR, CDR2 FQNEAQ (reference sequence). This CDR3 spans 12 amino acids.

The CDR3 reads CATTSGRGTGELFF. The CDR3 DNA is TGTGCCACCACGAGCGGGAGAGGAACCGGGGAGCTGTTTTTT. V is TRBV6-5 and J is TRBJ2-2; 8 bases match TRBD2. The V segment lost 10 bases and the J segment 5 bases; nucleotides outside the gene matches: 9. This CDR3 region has 14 residues. Germline V CDR1 and CDR2: MNHEY, SVGAGI.

The V and J genes are TRBV6-2 or TRBV6-3 and TRBJ2-2; a weak D match, TRBD2 (6 bases). V was pared by 0 bases and J by 8 bases, with 13 bases between. The CDR3 extends over 15 amino acids. The germline gives CDR1 MNHEY, CDR2 SVGEGT. In nucleotides, the CDR3 is TGTGCCAGCAGTTACTCTTTGTCGGGAGCTGGGGAGCTGTTTTTT. Residues: CASSYSLSGAGELFF.

The rearrangement uses TRBV6-2 or TRBV6-3 and TRBJ2-7, with 7 bases matching TRBD2. Germline CDR1 reads MNHEY; CDR2 reads SVGEGT. J was trimmed by 4 bases and V by 5 bases; bases with no gene match: 5. The CDR3 is made up of 13 amino acids. CDR3: CASSAGTTYEQYF. Written as DNA, the CDR3 is TGTGCCAGCAGTGCCGGGACTACTTACGAGCAGTACTTC.

The chain joins TRBV6-6 to TRBJ2-7, with D possibly being TRBD2 (6 bases). CDR1 is MNHNY, CDR2 SVGAGI, per germline (reference sequence). CDR3 length: 14 residues. Trimming shortened V by 7 bases and J by 5 bases, and 18 bases separated the two germline ends. The CDR3 sequence: CASTPRGSFDEQYF. DNA of the CDR3: TGTGCCAGCACCCCCCGGGGGTCCTTCGACGAGCAGTACTTC.

The chain uses TRBV24-1 and TRBJ2-1; a weak D match, TRBD1 (6 bases). This CDR3 has 14 residues. The ends were cut back, 0 bases at V and 6 bases at J, with 8 bases in the middle. Germline CDR1 and CDR2: KGHDR and SFDVKD. CDR3 nucleotides: TGTGCCACCAGTGATTTGACAGGGACCAATGAGCAGTTCTTC. It codes for CATSDLTGTNEQFF.

This clone was detected only a few times. V usage is TRBV7-2 and J usage is TRBJ2-3, with D perhaps TRBD2 (6 bases). V lost 6 bases and J lost 12, with 19 bases in between. This CDR3 has 13 residues. Germline V gene data show CDR1 as SGHTA and CDR2 as FQGNSA. The CDR3, as DNA: TGTGCCAGCAGACCAACTAACCGGGACTCCCAGTATTTT. Amino acids: CASRPTNRDSQYF.

A single count supports this clone. The V call is TRBV18, the J call TRBJ1-5, with a possible D match to TRBD1 (6 bases). Germline V gives CDR1 KGHSH, CDR2 LQKENI. The CDR3 is 15 amino acids. V was shortened by 2 bases and J by 5 bases, with 13 bases between the two germline ends. The CDR3 sequence: CASSPEGGGYQPQHF. The DNA of the CDR3 is TGTGCCAGCTCACCAGAGGGCGGGGGCTATCAGCCCCAGCATTTT.

V usage is TRBV5-1 and J usage is TRBJ2-5; 7 nucleotides match TRBD2. Trimming cost V 3 bases and J 9 bases; bases outside gene matches: 11. Germline CDR1 reads SGHRS; CDR2 reads YFSETQ. The CDR3 is 14 amino acids. The CDR3 protein is CASSSGLGQGSQYF. The CDR3 DNA reads as TGCGCCAGCAGCTCCGGACTAGGCCAAGGGTCCCAGTACTTC.

The rearrangement links TRBV6-5 to TRBJ2-3; 7 nucleotides line up with TRBD2. Germline CDR1 reads MNHEY; CDR2 reads SVGAGI. The CDR3 loop spans 16 amino acids. After removal of 4 bases from V and 3 bases from J, the junction contained 10 bases not matched to a gene. CDR3 region: CASSSAWGGRTDTQYF. The CDR3 DNA reads as TGTGCCAGCAGTTCCGCTTGGGGGGGGAGGACAGATACGCAGTATTTT.

The rearrangement uses TRBV28 and TRBJ1-6; possible D gene TRBD1, 5 bases. This CDR3 is 15 amino acids long. V lost 5 bases to trimming and J lost 0 bases, with 8 bases between them. Germline CDR1 and CDR2: MDHEN and SYDVKM. CDR3 bases: TGTGCCAGCAGTGGGGGGAGCTCCTATAATTCACCCCTCCACTTT. As protein: CASSGGSSYNSPLHF.

V and J are TRBV10-3 and TRBJ1-3, with D hard to call. V was clipped by 3 bases and J by 1 base, with 7 bases between them. CDR1 ENHRY and CDR2 SYGVKD come from the germline V gene. This CDR3 contains 14 residues. CDR3 residues: CAISDFFSGNTIYF. The CDR3 bases are TGTGCCATCAGTGACTTCTTTTCTGGAAACACCATATATTTT.

This chain joins TRBV30 and TRBJ1-1, with a tentative D call TRBD1 (5 bases). The V end was cut by 4 bases, the J end by 0 bases, with 12 bases between. CDR1 is GTSNPN, CDR2 SVGIG, per germline (reference sequence). The CDR3 sequence is 14 residues long. CDR3 bases: TGTGCCTGGAACATGGGGGGGTTGAACACTGAAGCTTTCTTT. Translated, it gives CAWNMGGLNTEAFF.

This clone appeared a few times. The chain uses TRBV4-2 and TRBJ2-7; TRBD2 aligns across 7 bases. This CDR3 region has 16 residues. Germline assignment: CDR1 LGHNA and CDR2 YNFKEQ. Trimming cost V 0 bases and J 0 bases; bases outside gene matches: 5. The CDR3 loop reads CASSQESSGSSYEQYF. CDR3 DNA sequence: TGTGCCAGCAGCCAAGAATCTAGCGGAAGCTCCTACGAGCAGTACTTC.

This clone was recorded only once. The J gene is TRBJ2-7, the V gene TRBV7-2; 7 bases agree with TRBD2. Unmatched junction bases numbered 10, after V lost 4 bases and J lost 10 bases. This CDR3 has 13 amino acids. Germline V gene data show CDR1 as SGHTA and CDR2 as FQGNSA. CDR3 in DNA: TGTGCCAGCAGCTCCACCTCAAGCGGGGTCCAGTACTTC. This sequence encodes CASSSTSSGVQYF.

The chain joins TRBV7-8 to TRBJ2-7, with D maybe TRBD2 (6 bases). V dropped 5 bases and J dropped 1 base, with 15 bases sitting between them. The CDR3 has 15 residues. Germline-derived CDR1 and CDR2 are SGHVS and FQNEAQ. CDR3 in DNA: TGTGCCAGCAGCCGAGGGGCTAGCGTTTCCTACGAGCAGTACTTC. It codes for CASSRGASVSYEQYF.

V gene TRBV6-2 or TRBV6-3 combines with J gene TRBJ2-3, with D perhaps matching TRBD2 (5 bases). The CDR3 loop spans 14 amino acids. The germline CDR1 and CDR2 sequences are MNHEY and SVGEGT. With 0 bases removed from V and 1 base from J, the gap between germline ends came to 5 bases. CDR3 in DNA: TGTGCCAGCAGTTACTCGGAGGGCACAGATACGCAGTATTTT. Its translation is CASSYSEGTDTQYF.

The rearrangement uses TRBV19 and TRBJ2-1; 11 bases align to TRBD1. The CDR3 length is 15 residues. V lost 6 bases to trimming and J lost 4 bases; unmatched junction nucleotides: 5. Germline assignment: CDR1 LNHDA and CDR2 SQIVND (reference sequence). The CDR3 protein is CASRQGQGVYNEQFF. The CDR3 DNA sequence: TGTGCCAGTAGGCAGGGACAGGGGGTGTACAATGAGCAGTTCTTC.